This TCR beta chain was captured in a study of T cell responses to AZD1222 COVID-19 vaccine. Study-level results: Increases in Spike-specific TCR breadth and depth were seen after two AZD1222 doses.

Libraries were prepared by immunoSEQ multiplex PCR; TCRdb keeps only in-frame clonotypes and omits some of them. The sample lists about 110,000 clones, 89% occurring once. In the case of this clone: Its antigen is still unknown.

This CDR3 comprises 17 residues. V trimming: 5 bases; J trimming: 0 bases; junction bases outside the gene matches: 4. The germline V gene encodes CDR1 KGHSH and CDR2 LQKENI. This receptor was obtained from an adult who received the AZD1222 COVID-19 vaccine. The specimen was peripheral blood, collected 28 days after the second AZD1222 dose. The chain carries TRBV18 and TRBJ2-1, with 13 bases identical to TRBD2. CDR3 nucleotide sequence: TGTGCCAGCTCAAGACTAGCGGGAGGAAGCTCCTACAATGAGCAGTTCTTC. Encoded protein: CASSRLAGGSSYNEQFF.